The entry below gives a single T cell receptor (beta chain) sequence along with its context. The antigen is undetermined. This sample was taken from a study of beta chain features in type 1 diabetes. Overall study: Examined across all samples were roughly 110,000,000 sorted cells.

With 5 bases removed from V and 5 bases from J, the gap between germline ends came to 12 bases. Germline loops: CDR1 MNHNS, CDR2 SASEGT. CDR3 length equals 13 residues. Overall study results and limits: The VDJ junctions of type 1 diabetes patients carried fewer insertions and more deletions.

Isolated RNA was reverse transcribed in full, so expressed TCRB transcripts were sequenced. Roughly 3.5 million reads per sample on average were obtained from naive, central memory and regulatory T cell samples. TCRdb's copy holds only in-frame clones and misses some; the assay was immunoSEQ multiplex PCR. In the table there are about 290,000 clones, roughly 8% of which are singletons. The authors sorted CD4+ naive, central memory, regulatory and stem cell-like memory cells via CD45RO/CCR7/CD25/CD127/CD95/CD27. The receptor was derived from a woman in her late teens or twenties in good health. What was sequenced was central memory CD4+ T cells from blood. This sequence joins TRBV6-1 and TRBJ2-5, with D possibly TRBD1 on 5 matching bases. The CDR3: CASSRQPRETQYF. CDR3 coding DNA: TGTGCCAGCAGTAGACAGCCGAGGGAGACCCAGTACTTC.